A selection of T cell receptor beta chains follows, all from one sample in a study of blood T cell repertoires in COVID-19. Some clones are missing from TCRdb's copy, which holds only in-frame ones; the method was immunoSEQ multiplex PCR. The repertoire has roughly 200,000 clones, about four fifths of them found once; the top ten carry roughly 6.7%. Material for sequencing was peripheral blood. The receptors here all came from a man between 60 and 75 years old with acute or convalescent COVID-19. Each CDR3 is given with its conserved first and last residue.

V gene	J gene	CDR3 protein
TRBV19	TRBJ1-2	CASSISPGQGDGYTF
TRBV18	TRBJ1-3	CASSPTIPLYF
TRBV13	TRBJ2-5	CASSHEVQETQYF
TRBV5-1	TRBJ2-5	CASSLAASGQETQYF
TRBV7-2	TRBJ1-3	CASSLTTGNTIYF
TRBV24-1	TRBJ1-5	CATSDSGKVLPQHF
TRBV18	TRBJ2-7	CASSPDRDSYEQYF
TRBV27	TRBJ1-1	CASSLDRVNTEAFF
TRBV7-2	TRBJ1-1	CASSPGGPPGTEAFF
TRBV19	TRBJ1-6	CASSISPGNSPLHF
TRBV4-3	TRBJ2-1	CASSRTSGTYNEQFF
TRBV18	TRBJ1-6	CASSAGRNSPLHF
TRBV4-3	TRBJ1-2	CASSRATGTVDNYGYTF
TRBV9	TRBJ2-1	CASSVLALAANEQFF
TRBV11-2	TRBJ2-7	CASSLVWGGRAYEQYF
TRBV6-5	TRBJ2-6	CASSIRGSGANVLTF
TRBV4-2	TRBJ1-6	CASSPGDSSYNSPLHF
TRBV2	TRBJ2-3	CASSVTFRGLDTQYF
TRBV3-1/TRBV3-2	TRBJ1-2	CASSRDRGTNGYTF
TRBV15	TRBJ1-5	CATSRGVNQPQHF
TRBV7-2	TRBJ1-2	CASSLGRGGYTF
TRBV6-5	TRBJ1-1	CASSYLRGVTEAFF
TRBV19	TRBJ1-1	CASSRAGGATTEAFF
TRBV5-1	TRBJ2-5	CASSLALAGGPQETQYF
TRBV4-3	TRBJ2-7	CASSQDVQGPYEQYF
TRBV6-6	TRBJ2-7	CASSYEGTYEQYF
TRBV12-5	TRBJ1-1	CASGLGHLNTEAFF
TRBV18	TRBJ1-2	CASSPPMTGHGGYTF
TRBV11-3	TRBJ2-2	CASSRDRGPTGELFF
TRBV6-5	TRBJ2-7	CASSYSLGGAYEQYF